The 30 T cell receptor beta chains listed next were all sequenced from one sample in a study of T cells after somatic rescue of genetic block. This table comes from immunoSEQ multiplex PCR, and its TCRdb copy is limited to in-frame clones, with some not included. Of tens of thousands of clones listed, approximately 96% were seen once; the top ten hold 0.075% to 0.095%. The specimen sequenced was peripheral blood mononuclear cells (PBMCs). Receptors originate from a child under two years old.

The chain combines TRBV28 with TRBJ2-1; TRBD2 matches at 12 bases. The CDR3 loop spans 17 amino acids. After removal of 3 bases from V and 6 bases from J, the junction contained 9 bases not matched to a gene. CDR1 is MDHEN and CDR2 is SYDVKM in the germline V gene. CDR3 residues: CASSLKTSGSRANEQFF. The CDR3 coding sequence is TGTGCCAGCAGTTTGAAGACTAGCGGGAGTCGTGCCAATGAGCAGTTCTTC.

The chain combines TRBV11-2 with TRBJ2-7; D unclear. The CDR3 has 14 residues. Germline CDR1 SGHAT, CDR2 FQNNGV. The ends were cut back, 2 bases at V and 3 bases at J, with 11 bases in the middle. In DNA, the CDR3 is TGTGCCAGCAGCTTACGTACCGGCCACTACGAGCAGTACTTC. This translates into CASSLRTGHYEQYF.

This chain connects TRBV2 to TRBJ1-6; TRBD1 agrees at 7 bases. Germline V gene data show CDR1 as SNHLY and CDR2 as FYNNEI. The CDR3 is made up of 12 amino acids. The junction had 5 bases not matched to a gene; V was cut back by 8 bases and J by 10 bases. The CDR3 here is CASGDRKSPLHF. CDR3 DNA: TGTGCCAGCGGGGACAGAAAGTCACCCCTCCACTTT.

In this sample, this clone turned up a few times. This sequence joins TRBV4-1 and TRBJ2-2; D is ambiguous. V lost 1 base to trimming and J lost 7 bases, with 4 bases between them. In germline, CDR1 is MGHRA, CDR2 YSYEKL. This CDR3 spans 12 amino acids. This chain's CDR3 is CASSQGNGELFF. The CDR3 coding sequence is TGCGCCAGCAGCCAAGGAAACGGGGAGCTGTTTTTT.

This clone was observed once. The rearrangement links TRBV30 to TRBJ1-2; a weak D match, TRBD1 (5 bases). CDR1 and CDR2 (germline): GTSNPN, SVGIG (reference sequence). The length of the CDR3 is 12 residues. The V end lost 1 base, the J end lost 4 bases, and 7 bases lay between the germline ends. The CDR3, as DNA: TGTGCCTGGAGTGGGGGGTTCTATGGCTACACCTTC. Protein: CAWSGGFYGYTF.

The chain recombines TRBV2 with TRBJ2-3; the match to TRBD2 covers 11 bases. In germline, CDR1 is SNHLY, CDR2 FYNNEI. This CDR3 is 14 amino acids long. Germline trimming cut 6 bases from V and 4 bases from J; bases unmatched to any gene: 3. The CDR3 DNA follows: TGTGCCAGCAGGGGGACTAGCGGCCCAGATACGCAGTATTTT. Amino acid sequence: CASRGTSGPDTQYF.

The CDR3 reads CASSLSRGGVGPTYNEQFF. For the CDR3, the DNA is TGTGCCAGCAGTTTATCGCGGGGGGGCGTAGGTCCAACTTACAATGAGCAGTTCTTC. The chain links TRBV27 to TRBJ2-1, with 9 bases identical to TRBD2. The germline V gene has CDR1 MNHEY and CDR2 SMNVEV (reference sequence). The CDR3 loop spans 19 amino acids. V trimming: 0 bases; J trimming: 4 bases; junction bases outside the gene matches: 13.

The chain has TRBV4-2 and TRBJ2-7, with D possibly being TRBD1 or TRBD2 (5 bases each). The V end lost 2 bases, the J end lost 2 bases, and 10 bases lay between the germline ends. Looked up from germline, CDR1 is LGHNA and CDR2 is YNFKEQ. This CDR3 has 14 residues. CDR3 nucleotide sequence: TGTGCCAGCAGCCAAAGGGACGGGACCTACGAGCAGTACTTC. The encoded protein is CASSQRDGTYEQYF.

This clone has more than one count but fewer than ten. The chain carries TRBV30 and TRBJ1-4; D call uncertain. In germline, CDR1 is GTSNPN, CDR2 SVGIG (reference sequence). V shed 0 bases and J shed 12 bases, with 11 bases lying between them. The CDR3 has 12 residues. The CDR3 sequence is CAWSVLGVELFF. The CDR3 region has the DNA TGTGCCTGGAGTGTACTTGGCGTAGAACTGTTTTTT. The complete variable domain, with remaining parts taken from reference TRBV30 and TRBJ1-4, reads SQTIHQWPATLVQPVGSPLSLECTVEGTSNPNLYWYRQAAGRGLQLLFYSVGIGQISSEVPQNLSASRPQDRQFILSSKKLLLSDSGFYLCAWSVLGVELFFGSGTQLSVL.

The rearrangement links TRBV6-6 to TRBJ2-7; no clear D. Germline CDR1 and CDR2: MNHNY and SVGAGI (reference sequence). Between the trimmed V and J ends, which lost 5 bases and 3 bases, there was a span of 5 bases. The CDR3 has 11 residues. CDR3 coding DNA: TGTGCCAGCAGTGCCAACTACGAGCAGTACTTC. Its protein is CASSANYEQYF.

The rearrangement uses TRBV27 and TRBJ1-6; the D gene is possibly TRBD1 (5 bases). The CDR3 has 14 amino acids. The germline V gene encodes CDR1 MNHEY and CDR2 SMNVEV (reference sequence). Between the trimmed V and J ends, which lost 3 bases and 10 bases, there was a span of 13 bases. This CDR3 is CASSLAGDGSPLHF. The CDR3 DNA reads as TGTGCCAGCAGTTTGGCGGGGGATGGGTCACCCCTCCACTTT.

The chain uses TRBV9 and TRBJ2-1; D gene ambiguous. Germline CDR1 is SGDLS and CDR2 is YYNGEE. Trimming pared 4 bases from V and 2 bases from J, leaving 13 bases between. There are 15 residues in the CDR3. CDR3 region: CASSTPPGPYNEQFF. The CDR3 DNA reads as TGTGCCAGCAGCACCCCCCCCGGTCCCTACAATGAGCAGTTCTTC.

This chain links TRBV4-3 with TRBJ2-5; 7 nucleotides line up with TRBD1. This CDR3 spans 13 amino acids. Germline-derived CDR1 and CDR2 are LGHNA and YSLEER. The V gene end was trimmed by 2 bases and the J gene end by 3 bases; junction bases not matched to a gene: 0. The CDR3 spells CASSQTGEETQYF. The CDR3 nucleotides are TGCGCCAGCAGCCAAACAGGGGAAGAGACCCAGTACTTC.

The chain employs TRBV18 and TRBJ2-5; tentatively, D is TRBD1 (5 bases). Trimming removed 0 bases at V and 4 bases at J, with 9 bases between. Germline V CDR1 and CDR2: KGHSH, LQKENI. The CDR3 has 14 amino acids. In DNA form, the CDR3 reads TGTGCCAGCTCACCACCCTCAGGGCGAGAGACCCAGTACTTC. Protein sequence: CASSPPSGRETQYF.

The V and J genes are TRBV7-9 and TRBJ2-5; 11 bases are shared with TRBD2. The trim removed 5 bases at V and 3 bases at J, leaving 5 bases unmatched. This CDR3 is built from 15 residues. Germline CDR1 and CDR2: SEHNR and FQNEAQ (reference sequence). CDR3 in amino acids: CASSPSLAGEETQYF. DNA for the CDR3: TGTGCCAGCAGCCCCTCACTAGCGGGAGAAGAGACCCAGTACTTC.

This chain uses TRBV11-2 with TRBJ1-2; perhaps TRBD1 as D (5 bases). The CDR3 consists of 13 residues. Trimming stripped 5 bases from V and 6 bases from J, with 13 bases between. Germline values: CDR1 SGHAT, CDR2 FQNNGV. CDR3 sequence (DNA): TGTGCCAGCAGCCGGTGGGGGAACGATGGCTACACCTTC. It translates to CASSRWGNDGYTF.

CDR3 sequence: CASSFTELGGYTF. In DNA form, the CDR3 reads TGTGCCAGCAGCTTTACAGAATTAGGGGGCTACACCTTC. This sequence joins TRBV7-9 and TRBJ1-2, with D unclear. This CDR3 spans 13 amino acids. Germline CDR1 and CDR2: SEHNR and FQNEAQ (reference sequence). The V gene lost 3 bases and the J gene lost 8 bases, with 13 bases spanning the gap. Filled out from reference TRBV7-9 and TRBJ1-2, the complete variable domain reads DTGVSQNPRHKITKRGQNVTFRCDPISEHNRLYWYRQTLGQGPEFLTYFQNEAQLEKSRLLSDRFSAERPKGSFSTLEIQRTEQGDSAMYLCASSFTELGGYTFGSGTRLTVV.

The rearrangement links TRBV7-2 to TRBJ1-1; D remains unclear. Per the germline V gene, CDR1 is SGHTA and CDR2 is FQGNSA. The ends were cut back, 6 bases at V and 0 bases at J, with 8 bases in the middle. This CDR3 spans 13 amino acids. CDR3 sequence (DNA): TGTGCCAGCAGGATAAACATGAACACTGAAGCTTTCTTT. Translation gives CASRINMNTEAFF.

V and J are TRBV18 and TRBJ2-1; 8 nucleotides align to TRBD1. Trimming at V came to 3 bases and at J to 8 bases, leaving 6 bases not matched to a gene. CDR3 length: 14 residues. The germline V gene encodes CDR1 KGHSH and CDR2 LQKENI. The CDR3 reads CASSPWTGRDEQFF. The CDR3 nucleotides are TGTGCCAGCTCACCCTGGACAGGGCGGGATGAGCAGTTCTTC. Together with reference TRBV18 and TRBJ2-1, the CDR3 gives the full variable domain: NAGVMQNPRHLVRRRGQEARLRCSPMKGHSHVYWYRQLPEEGLKFMVYLQKENIIDESGMPKERFSAEFPKEGPSILRIQQVVRGDSAAYFCASSPWTGRDEQFFGPGTRLTVL.

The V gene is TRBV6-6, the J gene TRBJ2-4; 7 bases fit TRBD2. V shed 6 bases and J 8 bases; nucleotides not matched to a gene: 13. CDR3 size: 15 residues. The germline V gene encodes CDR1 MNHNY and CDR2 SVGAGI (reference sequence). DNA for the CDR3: TGTGCCAGCAGCCCCACCGGGAGGATTTCGGACATTCAGTACTTC. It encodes CASSPTGRISDIQYF.

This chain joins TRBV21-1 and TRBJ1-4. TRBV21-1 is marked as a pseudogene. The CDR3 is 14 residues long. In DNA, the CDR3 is TGTGCCAGCAGCAGGACGGCAACTAATGAAAAACTGTTTTTT. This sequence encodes CASSRTATNEKLFF.

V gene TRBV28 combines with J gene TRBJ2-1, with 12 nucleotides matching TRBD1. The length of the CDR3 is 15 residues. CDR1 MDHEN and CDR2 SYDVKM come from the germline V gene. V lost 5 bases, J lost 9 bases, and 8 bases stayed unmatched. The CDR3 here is CASSHGTGGRGEQFF. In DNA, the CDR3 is TGTGCCAGCAGTCACGGGACAGGGGGCCGGGGTGAGCAGTTCTTC.

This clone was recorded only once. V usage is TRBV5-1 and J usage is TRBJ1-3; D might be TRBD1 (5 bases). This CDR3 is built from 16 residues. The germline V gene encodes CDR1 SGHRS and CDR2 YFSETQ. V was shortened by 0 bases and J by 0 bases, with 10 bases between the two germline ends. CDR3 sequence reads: CASSLDRLYSGNTIYF. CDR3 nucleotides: TGCGCCAGCAGCTTGGACAGGCTGTACTCTGGAAACACCATATATTTT. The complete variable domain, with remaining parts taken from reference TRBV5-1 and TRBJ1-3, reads KAGVTQTPRYLIKTRGQQVTLSCSPISGHRSVSWYQQTPGQGLQFLFEYFSETQRNKGNFPGRFSGRQFSNSRSEMNVSTLELGDSALYLCASSLDRLYSGNTIYFGEGSWLTVV.

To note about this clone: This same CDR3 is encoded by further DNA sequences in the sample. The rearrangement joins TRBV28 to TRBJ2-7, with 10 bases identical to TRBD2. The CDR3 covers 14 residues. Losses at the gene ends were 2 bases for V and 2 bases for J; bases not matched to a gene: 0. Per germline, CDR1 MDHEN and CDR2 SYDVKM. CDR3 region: CASSLGLAAYEQYF. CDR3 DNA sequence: TGTGCCAGCAGTTTAGGACTAGCGGCCTACGAGCAGTACTTC.

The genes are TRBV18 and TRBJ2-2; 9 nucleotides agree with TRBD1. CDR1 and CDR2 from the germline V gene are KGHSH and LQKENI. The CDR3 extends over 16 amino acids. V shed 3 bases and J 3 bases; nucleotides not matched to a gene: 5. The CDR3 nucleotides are TGTGCCAGCTCACCTTTAGGGGACAGGGACACCGGGGAGCTGTTTTTT. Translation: CASSPLGDRDTGELFF. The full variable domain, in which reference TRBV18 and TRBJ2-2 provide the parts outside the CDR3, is NAGVMQNPRHLVRRRGQEARLRCSPMKGHSHVYWYRQLPEEGLKFMVYLQKENIIDESGMPKERFSAEFPKEGPSILRIQQVVRGDSAAYFCASSPLGDRDTGELFFGEGSRLTVL.

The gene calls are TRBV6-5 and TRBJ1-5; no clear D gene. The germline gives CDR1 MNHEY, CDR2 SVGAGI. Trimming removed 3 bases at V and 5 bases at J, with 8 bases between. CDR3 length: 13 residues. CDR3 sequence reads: CASSYRRHQPQHF. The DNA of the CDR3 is TGTGCCAGCAGTTATAGGAGGCATCAGCCCCAGCATTTT.

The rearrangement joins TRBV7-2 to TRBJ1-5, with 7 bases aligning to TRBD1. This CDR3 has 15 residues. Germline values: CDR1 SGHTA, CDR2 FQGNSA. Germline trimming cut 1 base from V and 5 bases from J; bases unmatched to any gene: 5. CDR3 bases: TGTGCCAGCAGCTTAGGACAGGGAGGGGATCAGCCCCAGCATTTT. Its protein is CASSLGQGGDQPQHF.

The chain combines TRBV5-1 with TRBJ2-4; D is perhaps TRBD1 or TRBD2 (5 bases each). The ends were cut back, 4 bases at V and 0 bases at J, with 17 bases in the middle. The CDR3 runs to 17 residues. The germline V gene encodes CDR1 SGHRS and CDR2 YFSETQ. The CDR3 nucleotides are TGCGCCAGCAGCCCTTGGGGACGGACCTTAGCCAAAAACATTCAGTACTTC. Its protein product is CASSPWGRTLAKNIQYF. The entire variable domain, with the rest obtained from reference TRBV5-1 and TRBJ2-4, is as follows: KAGVTQTPRYLIKTRGQQVTLSCSPISGHRSVSWYQQTPGQGLQFLFEYFSETQRNKGNFPGRFSGRQFSNSRSEMNVSTLELGDSALYLCASSPWGRTLAKNIQYFGAGTRLSVL.

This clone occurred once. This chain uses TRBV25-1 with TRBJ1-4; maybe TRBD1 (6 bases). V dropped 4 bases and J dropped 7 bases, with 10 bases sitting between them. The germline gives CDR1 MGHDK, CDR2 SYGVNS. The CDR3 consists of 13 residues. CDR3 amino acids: CASSVTGREKLFF. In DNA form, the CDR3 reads TGTGCCAGCAGTGTGACAGGTCGTGAAAAACTGTTTTTT.

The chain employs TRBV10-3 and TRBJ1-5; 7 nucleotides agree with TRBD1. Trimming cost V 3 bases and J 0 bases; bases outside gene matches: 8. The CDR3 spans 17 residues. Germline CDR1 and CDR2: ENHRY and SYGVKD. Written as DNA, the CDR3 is TGTGCCATCAGTGATAGGGACAGCCTATATAGCAATCAGCCCCAGCATTTT. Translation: CAISDRDSLYSNQPQHF.